Following are 4 T cell receptor beta chains from one sample sequenced in a study of cytomegalovirus exposure and HLA in healthy donors. The primer mix had 60 Vbeta and 13 Jbeta primers. Sequencing was performed with immunoSEQ multiplex PCR; in TCRdb, only in-frame clones are kept and a portion is missing. This repertoire shows roughly 110,000 clones, about 75% found once; its top ten account for roughly 2.5%. Material for sequencing was PBMCs. Receptors originate from a man aged 35-49 years in good health and CMV-seronegative.

The V call is TRBV6-6, the J call TRBJ2-7, with 8 bases aligning to TRBD2. This CDR3 has 13 residues. V shed 6 bases, J shed 3 bases, and the junction held 4 bases outside the gene matches. Germline V gives CDR1 MNHNY, CDR2 SVGAGI (reference sequence). This CDR3 is CASRLAGNYEQYF. In DNA, the CDR3 is TGTGCCAGCAGATTAGCGGGGAACTACGAGCAGTACTTC.

The chain recombines TRBV2 with TRBJ2-2, with 8 bases aligning to TRBD2. The CDR3 length is 15 residues. The germline gives CDR1 SNHLY, CDR2 FYNNEI. J lost 7 bases, V lost 3 bases, and 7 bases had no gene match. The DNA of the CDR3 is TGTGCCAGCAGTGATCTGCGGGGGGCAGGCGGGGAGCTGTTTTTT. Translating gives CASSDLRGAGGELFF.

The chain carries TRBV5-8 and TRBJ2-7; 7 bases are a match to TRBD1. Per the germline V gene, CDR1 is SGHTS and CDR2 is YDEGEE. After removal of 0 bases from V and 6 bases from J, the junction contained 15 bases not matched to a gene. The CDR3 is 17 residues long. The CDR3 region has the DNA TGTGCCAGCAGCTTGGCAAGACAGGGTCTTCTTTCGCGCGAGCAGTACTTC. It yields the protein CASSLARQGLLSREQYF.

This clone showed up just a few times. This sequence joins TRBV6-4 and TRBJ1-5; D is uncertain. Trimming pared 1 base from V and 5 bases from J, leaving 9 bases between. This CDR3 comprises 14 residues. From germline, CDR1 is MRHNA and CDR2 SNTAGT. CDR3 in amino acids: CASSDYAGYQPQHF. The CDR3 nucleotides are TGTGCCAGCAGTGACTATGCAGGCTATCAGCCCCAGCATTTT.